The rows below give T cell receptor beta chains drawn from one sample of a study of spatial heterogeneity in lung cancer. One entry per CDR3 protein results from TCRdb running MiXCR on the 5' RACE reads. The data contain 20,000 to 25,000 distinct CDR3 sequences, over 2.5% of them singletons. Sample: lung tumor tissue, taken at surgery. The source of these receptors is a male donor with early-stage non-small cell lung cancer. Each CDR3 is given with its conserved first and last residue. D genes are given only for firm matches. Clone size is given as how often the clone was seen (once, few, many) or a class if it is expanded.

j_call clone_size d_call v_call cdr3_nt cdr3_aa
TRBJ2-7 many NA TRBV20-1 TGCAGTGCTAGGGGCGGTGGTCCCTACGAGCAGTACTTC CSARGGGPYEQYF
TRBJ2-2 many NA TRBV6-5 TGTGCCAGCAGTCCCTTGGACCGGGAGCTGTTTTTT CASSPLDRELFF
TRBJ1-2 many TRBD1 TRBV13 TGTGCCAGCAGCTTGGACAGGGGAAATGGCTACACCTTC CASSLDRGNGYTF
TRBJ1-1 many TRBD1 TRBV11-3 TGTGCCAGCACCCGCTGGGAGGGGGCGCGAACTGAAGCTTTCTTT CASTRWEGARTEAFF
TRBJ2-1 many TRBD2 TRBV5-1 TGCGCCAGCAGCTCCACTAGCGGGAGCTTGGAGCAGTTCTTC CASSSTSGSLEQFF
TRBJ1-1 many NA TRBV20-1 TGCAGTGCTAGGGCGAGGGGGTTCTTTGAAGCTTTCTTT CSARARGFFEAFF
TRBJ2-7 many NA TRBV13 TGTGCCAGCAGCTTAGGCAGCGGAGCCGGCTACGAGCAGTACTTC CASSLGSGAGYEQYF
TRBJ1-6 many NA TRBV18 TGTGCCAGCTCACCTGCAGGGGTTGGTTCACCCCTCCACTTT CASSPAGVGSPLHF
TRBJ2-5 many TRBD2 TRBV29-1 TGCAGCGCTACGATGGGGACTAGCGGCACAGAGACCCAGTACTTC CSATMGTSGTETQYF
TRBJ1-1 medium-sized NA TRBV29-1 TGCAGCGTTATTGACATTCCTGAAGCTTTCTTT CSVIDIPEAFF
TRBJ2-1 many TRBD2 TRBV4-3 TGCGCCAGCAGCCAAGATATCCCGCTTAGCGGGAGTTTCAGAGAGCAGTTCTTC CASSQDIPLSGSFREQFF
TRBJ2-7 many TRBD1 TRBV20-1 TGCAGTGCGTTCGGACAGGGGAGCTCCTACGAGCAGTACTTC CSAFGQGSSYEQYF
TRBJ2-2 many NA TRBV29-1 TGCAGCGCCATATCCCTGGAAGAGCTGTTTTTT CSAISLEELFF
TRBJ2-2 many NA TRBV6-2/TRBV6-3 TGTGCCAGCAAGGGTGAGGGAAACACCGGGGAGCTGTTTTTT CASKGEGNTGELFF
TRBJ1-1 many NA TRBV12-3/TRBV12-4 TGTGCCAGCGTCACTGGGGGCACTGAAGCTTTCTTT CASVTGGTEAFF
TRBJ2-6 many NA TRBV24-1 TGTGCCACCAGTGATTACCCAGGTTCAGCCTCTGGGGCCAACGTCCTGACTTTC CATSDYPGSASGANVLTF
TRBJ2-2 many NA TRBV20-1 TGCAGTGTCCGAGGGGTTCCCGGGGAGCTGTTTTTT CSVRGVPGELFF
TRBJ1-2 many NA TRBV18 TGTGCCAGCTCAGAACAATGGGGCGAAGTGGACTATGGCTACACCTTC CASSEQWGEVDYGYTF